This T cell receptor beta chain appears in the sequencing data of a study of CD8+ T cells in alopecia areata. Study in general: Tofacitinib therapy took 6 to 18 months; 6 months off drug came after. General study results and limits: Normal scalp showed lower clonality than lesional scalp, especially alopecia totalis/universalis.

Treatment meaning: oral pan-JAK inhibitor, 5-10 mg twice daily. Extraction of RNA preceded its reverse transcription into cDNA, which served as the sequencing template. The data were produced by immunoSEQ multiplex PCR, yet TCRdb's version contains in-frame clones alone and is incomplete. The data show approximately 150,000 clones, 60% to 75% seen once. Comment on this clone: Its antigen is as yet unknown.

This receptor was taken from a human donor with alopecia areata. The sample in question was CD4+ T cells sorted from blood, obtained at week 24, from a patient treated with tofacitinib.

CDR3 residues: CASSDCRVGENQPQHF. The DNA for the CDR3 is TGTGCCAGCAGTGACTGTCGGGTAGGAGAGAATCAGCCCCAGCATTTT. The J gene is TRBJ1-5, the V gene TRBV6-4; D is uncertain. CDR1 and CDR2 (germline): MRHNA, SNTAGT. CDR3 length: 16 residues. V lost 1 base and J lost 4, with 14 bases in between.